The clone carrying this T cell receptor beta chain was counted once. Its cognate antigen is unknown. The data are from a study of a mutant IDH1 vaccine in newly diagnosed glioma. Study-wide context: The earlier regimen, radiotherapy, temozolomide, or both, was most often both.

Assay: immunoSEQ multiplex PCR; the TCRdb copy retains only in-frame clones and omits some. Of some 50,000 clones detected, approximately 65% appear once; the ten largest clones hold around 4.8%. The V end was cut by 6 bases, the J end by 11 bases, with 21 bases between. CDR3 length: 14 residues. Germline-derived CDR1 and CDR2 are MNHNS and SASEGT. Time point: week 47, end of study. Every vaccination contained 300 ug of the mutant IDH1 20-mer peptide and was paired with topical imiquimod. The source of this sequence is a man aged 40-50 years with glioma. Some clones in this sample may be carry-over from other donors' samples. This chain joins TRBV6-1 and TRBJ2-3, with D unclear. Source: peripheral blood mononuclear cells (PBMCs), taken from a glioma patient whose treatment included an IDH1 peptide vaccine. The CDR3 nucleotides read TGTGCCAGCAGGGAAACCCCAACCGTATCCAGGCAGTATTTT. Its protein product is CASRETPTVSRQYF.